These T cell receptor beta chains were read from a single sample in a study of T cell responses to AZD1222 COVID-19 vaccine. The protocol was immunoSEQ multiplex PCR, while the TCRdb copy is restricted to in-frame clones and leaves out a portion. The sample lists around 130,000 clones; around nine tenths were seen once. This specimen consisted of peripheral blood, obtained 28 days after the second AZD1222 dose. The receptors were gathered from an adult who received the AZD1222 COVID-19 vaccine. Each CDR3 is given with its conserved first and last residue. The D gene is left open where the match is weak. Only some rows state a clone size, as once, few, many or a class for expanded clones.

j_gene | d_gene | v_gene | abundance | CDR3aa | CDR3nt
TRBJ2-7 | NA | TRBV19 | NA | CASSISESYEQYF | TGTGCCAGTAGTATATCTGAGTCCTACGAGCAGTACTTC
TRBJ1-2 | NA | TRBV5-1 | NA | CASSSEWLPDGYTF | TGCGCCAGCAGCTCGGAGTGGCTCCCAGATGGCTACACCTTC
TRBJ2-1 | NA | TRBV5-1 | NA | CASSFLVEQFF | TGCGCCAGCAGCTTCCTGGTTGAGCAGTTCTTC
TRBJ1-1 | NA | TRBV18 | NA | CASSADGDLAEAFF | TGTGCCAGCTCCGCCGATGGGGACCTTGCTGAAGCTTTCTTT
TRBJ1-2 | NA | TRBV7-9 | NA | CASSPWEPALGYTF | TGTGCCAGCAGCCCGTGGGAGCCTGCATTAGGCTACACCTTC
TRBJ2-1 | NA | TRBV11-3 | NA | CASSLGGDWSYNEQFF | TGTGCCAGCAGCTTAGGTGGAGATTGGTCCTACAATGAGCAGTTCTTC
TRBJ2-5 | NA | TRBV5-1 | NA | CASSLQETQYF | TGCGCCAGCAGCCTACAGGAGACCCAGTACTTC
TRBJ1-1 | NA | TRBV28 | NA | CASSLGREAFF | TGTGCCAGCAGTTTGGGAAGGGAAGCTTTCTTT
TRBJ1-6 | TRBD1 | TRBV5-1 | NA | CASSLAGQGNSPLHF | TGCGCCAGCAGCTTGGCGGGACAGGGGAATTCACCCCTCCACTTT
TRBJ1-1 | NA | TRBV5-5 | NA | CASSLNAVSTEAFF | TGTGCCAGCAGCTTGAACGCGGTATCCACTGAAGCTTTCTTT
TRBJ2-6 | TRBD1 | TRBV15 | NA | CATSRRTGLFGANVLTF | TGTGCCACCAGCAGAAGGACAGGGCTATTCGGGGCCAACGTCCTGACTTTC
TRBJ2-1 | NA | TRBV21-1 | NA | CALVLAGNGHDNEQFF | TGTGCCCTGGTGCTAGCGGGTAACGGACACGACAATGAGCAGTTCTTC
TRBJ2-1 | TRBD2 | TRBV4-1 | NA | CASSQTTGGVGFF | TGCGCCAGCAGCCAAACAACGGGAGGGGTAGGGTTCTTC
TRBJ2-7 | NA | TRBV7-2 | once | CASSRTTYEQYF | TGTGCCAGCAGCCGGACCACCTACGAGCAGTACTTC
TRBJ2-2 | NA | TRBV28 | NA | CASSVLGSNTGELFF | TGTGCCAGCAGTGTCTTGGGGAGCAACACCGGGGAGCTGTTTTTT
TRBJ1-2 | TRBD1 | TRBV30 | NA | CAWTGQGGYGYTF | TGTGCCTGGACCGGACAGGGGGGCTATGGCTACACCTTC
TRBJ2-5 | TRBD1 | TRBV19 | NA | CASSSDRDRGSWETQYF | TGTGCCAGTAGTAGTGACCGGGACAGGGGGAGTTGGGAGACCCAGTACTTC
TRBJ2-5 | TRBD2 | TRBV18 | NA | CASSPARARAGAGETQYF | TGTGCCAGCTCACCCGCCCGGGCCAGAGCGGGGGCCGGGGAGACCCAGTACTTC
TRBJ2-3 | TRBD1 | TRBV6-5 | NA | CASGVGQGTDTQYF | TGTGCCAGCGGGGTAGGACAGGGCACAGATACGCAGTATTTT
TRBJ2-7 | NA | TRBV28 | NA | CASSFGDDEQYF | TGTGCCAGCAGTTTTGGAGATGACGAGCAGTACTTC
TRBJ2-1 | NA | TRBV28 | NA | CASSLLRQNNNEQFF | TGTGCCAGCAGTTTATTGCGTCAGAATAACAATGAGCAGTTCTTC
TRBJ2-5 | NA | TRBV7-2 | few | CASSLHRQETQYF | TGTGCCAGCAGCTTACACAGACAAGAGACCCAGTACTTC
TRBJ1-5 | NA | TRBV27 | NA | CASSLSGGRYQPQHF | TGTGCCAGCAGTTTATCGGGGGGTAGGTATCAGCCCCAGCATTTT
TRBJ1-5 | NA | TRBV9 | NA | CASSPMGSNQPQHF | TGTGCCAGCAGCCCCATGGGGAGCAATCAGCCCCAGCATTTT
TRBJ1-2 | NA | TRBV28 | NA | CASSLGTSRSRGYTF | TGTGCCAGCAGTTTGGGTACATCTAGGTCGAGAGGCTACACCTTC
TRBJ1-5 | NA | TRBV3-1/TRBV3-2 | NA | CASSPKGNQPQHF | TGTGCCAGCAGCCCCAAGGGCAATCAGCCCCAGCATTTT
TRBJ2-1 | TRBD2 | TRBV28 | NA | CASSPPSGGSYNEQFF | TGTGCCAGCAGTCCCCCTAGCGGGGGGTCCTACAATGAGCAGTTCTTC
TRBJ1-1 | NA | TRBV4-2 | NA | CASSKVMTGEADTEAFF | TGTGCCAGCAGTAAAGTCATGACAGGCGAGGCTGACACTGAAGCTTTCTTT
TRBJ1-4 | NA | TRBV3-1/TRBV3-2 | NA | CASSQNEKLFF | TGTGCCAGCAGCCAAAACGAAAAACTGTTTTTT
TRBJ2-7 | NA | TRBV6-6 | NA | CASSYSEGYEQYF | TGTGCCAGCAGTTACTCGGAGGGCTACGAGCAGTACTTC
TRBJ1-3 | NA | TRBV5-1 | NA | CASSSPLDSGNTIYF | TGCGCCAGCAGCTCGCCGCTAGATTCTGGAAACACCATATATTTT
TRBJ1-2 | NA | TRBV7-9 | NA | CASSQFQGITRANYGYTF | TGTGCCAGCAGCCAATTCCAGGGGATCACCCGAGCTAACTATGGCTACACCTTC
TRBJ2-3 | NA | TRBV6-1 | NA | CASSESRGYLLDTQYF | TGTGCCAGCAGTGAATCGCGGGGCTACTTGTTAGATACGCAGTATTTT
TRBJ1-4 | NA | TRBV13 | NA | CASRVTGGEKLFF | TGTGCCAGCAGGGTGACAGGTGGCGAAAAACTGTTTTTT
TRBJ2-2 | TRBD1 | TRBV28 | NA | CASSLGTGITGELFF | TGTGCCAGCAGTCTAGGGACAGGGATTACCGGGGAGCTGTTTTTT
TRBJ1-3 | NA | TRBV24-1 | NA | CATSSGAGNTIYF | TGTGCCACCAGTTCGGGGGCTGGAAACACCATATATTTT
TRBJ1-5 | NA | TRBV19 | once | CASSRDINQPQHF | TGTGCCAGTAGCCGGGACATCAATCAGCCCCAGCATTTT
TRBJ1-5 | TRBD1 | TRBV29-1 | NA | CSIGTASNQPQHF | TGCAGCATCGGGACAGCAAGCAATCAGCCCCAGCATTTT
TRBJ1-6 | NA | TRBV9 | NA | CASSVTPLIGNSPLHF | TGTGCCAGCAGCGTAACCCCTCTAATAGGGAATTCACCCCTCCACTTT
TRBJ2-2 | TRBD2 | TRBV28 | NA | CASSLGGGYTGELFF | TGTGCCAGCAGTCTCGGCGGGGGGTACACCGGGGAGCTGTTTTTT
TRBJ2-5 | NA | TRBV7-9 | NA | CASSASAGVETQYF | TGTGCCAGCAGCGCTAGTGCAGGGGTAGAGACCCAGTACTTC
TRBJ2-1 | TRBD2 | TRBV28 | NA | CASSLAGRGNEQFF | TGTGCCAGCAGCCTAGCGGGCCGGGGCAATGAGCAGTTCTTC
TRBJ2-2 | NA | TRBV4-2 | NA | CASSQVGVQGGTGELFF | TGTGCCAGCAGCCAAGTAGGAGTCCAGGGCGGAACCGGGGAGCTGTTTTTT
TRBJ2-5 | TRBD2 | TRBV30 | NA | CAWSSPQTSGKETQYF | TGTGCCTGGAGTTCTCCGCAGACTAGCGGGAAGGAGACCCAGTACTTC
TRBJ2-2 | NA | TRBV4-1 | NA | CASSQDLMRADTGELFF | TGCGCCAGCAGCCAAGACCTGATGCGGGCGGACACCGGGGAGCTGTTTTTT
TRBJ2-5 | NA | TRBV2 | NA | CASSGQSYGRGIPLQETQYF | TGTGCCAGCAGTGGACAATCGTACGGCCGGGGAATCCCCCTTCAAGAGACCCAGTACTTC
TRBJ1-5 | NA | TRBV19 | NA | CASSVTGSNQPQHF | TGTGCCAGTAGTGTTACAGGGAGCAATCAGCCCCAGCATTTT
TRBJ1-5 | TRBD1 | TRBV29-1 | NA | CSVSQGSSQPQHF | TGCAGCGTCTCACAGGGGTCAAGTCAGCCCCAGCATTTT
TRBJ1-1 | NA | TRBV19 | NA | CASSARVTTEAFF | TGTGCCAGTAGTGCGAGGGTCACAACTGAAGCTTTCTTT
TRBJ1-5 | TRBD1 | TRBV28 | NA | CASSQDRYSNQPQHF | TGTGCCAGCAGTCAGGACAGGTATAGCAATCAGCCCCAGCATTTT
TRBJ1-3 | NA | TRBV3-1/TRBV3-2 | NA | CASSRPGNTIYF | TGTGCCAGCAGTCGACCGGGAAACACCATATATTTT
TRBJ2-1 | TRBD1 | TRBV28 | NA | CASSLFRDRVVDEQFF | TGTGCCAGCAGTTTATTCCGGGACAGGGTTGTCGATGAGCAGTTCTTC
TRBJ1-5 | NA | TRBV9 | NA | CASSVTDSNQPQHF | TGTGCCAGCAGCGTAACAGATAGCAATCAGCCCCAGCATTTT
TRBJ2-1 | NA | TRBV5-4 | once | CASSLEGRDHAEQFF | TGTGCCAGCAGCTTGGAAGGCAGGGACCATGCTGAGCAGTTCTTC